This T cell receptor beta chain derives from a study of shared clonotypes between healthy human individuals. Regarding this clone: Its antigen is currently unknown.

Germline V CDR1 and CDR2: SGHRS, YFSETQ. The CDR3 covers 15 residues. Trimming took off 4 bases at V and 8 bases at J, with 19 bases between the two ends. Overall study results and limits: Sampling was confined to blood; repertoires within tissues likely differ.

A CD45RA+ naive subset and a CD45RA-negative memory subset were split from CD4+ cells. The input for sorted-subset replicate PCRs was around 0.2 ug DNA, tens of thousands of T cell genomes. Data came from immunoSEQ multiplex PCR; TCRdb stores just in-frame clones and leaves some out. Of more than 500,000 clones detected, roughly 95% appear once; the ten largest clones hold about 0.067%. This chain connects TRBV5-1 to TRBJ2-1; D is perhaps TRBD1 (7 bases). What was sequenced was naive CD4+ T cells sorted from blood. Described subset: CD45RA+ positively selected. The sequence was obtained from a woman between 25 and 40 years old in good health. For the CDR3, the DNA is TGCGCCAGCAGCCCCCTAGGAGGGGGCAAGGATGAGCAGTTCTTC. Its protein is CASSPLGGGKDEQFF. Complete variable domain (other parts from reference TRBV5-1 and TRBJ2-1): KAGVTQTPRYLIKTRGQQVTLSCSPISGHRSVSWYQQTPGQGLQFLFEYFSETQRNKGNFPGRFSGRQFSNSRSEMNVSTLELGDSALYLCASSPLGGGKDEQFFGPGTRLTVL.